This T cell receptor beta chain was found in a study of cytomegalovirus exposure and HLA in healthy donors. The study ran its PCR with 60 Vbeta and 13 Jbeta primers. This table comes from immunoSEQ multiplex PCR, and its TCRdb copy is limited to in-frame clones, with some not included. The sample has roughly 68,000 clones, over 50% seen once. Germline CDR1 and CDR2: MNHNY and SVGAGI (reference sequence). The CDR3 has 12 residues. V lost 4 bases and J 6 bases, leaving 7 bases between the germline ends. This TCR was sampled from a man between 35 and 55 years old in good health and CMV-seropositive. The sequenced material came from PBMCs. The chain recombines TRBV6-6 with TRBJ1-5; D remains unclear. This CDR3 reads CASSLFGQPQHF. Here the CDR3 DNA reads TGTGCCAGCAGTTTATTCGGTCAGCCCCAGCATTTT.